These 22 T cell receptor beta chains originate from one sample sequenced in a study of shared clonotypes between healthy human individuals. TCRdb keeps only in-frame clones here, not all; method: immunoSEQ multiplex PCR. Of roughly 520,000 clones detected, about 96% appear once; the ten largest clones hold about 0.06%. What was sequenced was naive CD4+ T cells sorted from blood. Specified subset: CD45RA+ positively selected. The receptors stem from a woman aged 30 to 39 in good health.

The CDR3 protein is CASSGGQYNSPLHF. CDR3 sequence (DNA): TGTGCCAGTAGTGGAGGACAGTATAATTCACCCCTCCACTTT. V and J are TRBV19 and TRBJ1-6; D is possibly TRBD1 (6 bases). Germline V gene lookup returns CDR1 LNHDA and CDR2 SQIVND (reference sequence). The germline V and J ends were trimmed by 5 bases and 4 bases, with 9 bases remaining between them. The CDR3 loop spans 14 amino acids. Full variable domain (remainder filled in from reference TRBV19 and TRBJ1-6): DGGITQSPKYLFRKEGQNVTLSCEQNLNHDAMYWYRQDPGQGLRLIYYSQIVNDFQKGDIAEGYSVSREKKESFPLTVTSAQKNPTAFYLCASSGGQYNSPLHFGNGTRLTVT.

The genes are TRBV15 and TRBJ2-5; no clear D. Deletions cut 0 bases from V and 7 bases from J, with 6 bases between. The CDR3 extends over 12 amino acids. Germline CDR1 and CDR2: LNHNV and YYDKDF (reference sequence). The CDR3 nucleotides read TGTGCCACCAGCAGAGATTCTGGGACCCAGTACTTC. Translated: CATSRDSGTQYF.

The J gene is TRBJ2-7, the V gene TRBV30; TRBD1 matches at 10 bases. J was trimmed by 5 bases and V by 0 bases; bases with no gene match: 4. The CDR3 loop spans 14 amino acids. Germline values: CDR1 GTSNPN, CDR2 SVGIG (reference sequence). The CDR3 sequence is CAWSVGTGVHEQYF. Written as DNA, the CDR3 is TGTGCCTGGAGTGTGGGGACAGGGGTCCACGAGCAGTACTTC.

The chain recombines TRBV29-1 with TRBJ1-1, with a tentative D call TRBD1 (6 bases). Per the germline V gene, CDR1 is SQVTM and CDR2 is ANQGSEA. This CDR3 has 13 amino acids. The V and J ends lost 7 bases and 5 bases respectively, with 17 bases between them. CDR3 amino acids: CSANRVPRTEAFF. The DNA of the CDR3 is TGCAGCGCAAACAGGGTCCCTCGGACTGAAGCTTTCTTT.

The chain uses TRBV10-1 and TRBJ2-3, with D hard to call. V shed 0 bases and J shed 7 bases, with 5 bases lying between them. Germline CDR1 reads WNHNN; CDR2 reads SYGVQD (reference sequence). The CDR3 extends over 12 amino acids. CDR3 bases: TGCGCCAGCAGTGAGTCGGGCTATACGCAGTATTTT. Translation: CASSESGYTQYF.

The genes are TRBV5-1 and TRBJ2-7; TRBD2 matches 11 bases. Germline-derived CDR1 and CDR2 are SGHRS and YFSETQ. J was trimmed by 0 bases and V by 0 bases; bases with no gene match: 5. The CDR3 extends over 17 amino acids. The CDR3 region is CASSLVSSGRSSYEQYF. CDR3 sequence (DNA): TGCGCCAGCAGCTTGGTGTCTAGCGGGAGGAGCTCCTACGAGCAGTACTTC.

The chain uses TRBV28 and TRBJ1-5; D not resolved. This CDR3 has 16 residues. Germline CDR1 MDHEN, CDR2 SYDVKM. Trimming took off 6 bases at V and 4 bases at J, with 19 bases between the two ends. The CDR3 sequence is CASRQTAYPFNQPQHF. The CDR3 DNA sequence: TGTGCCAGCAGGCAAACCGCGTACCCTTTTAATCAGCCCCAGCATTTT.

The V gene is TRBV28, the J gene TRBJ1-5, with 8 bases that match TRBD1. J was trimmed by 9 bases and V by 1 base; bases with no gene match: 17. The CDR3 consists of 18 residues. Germline V gives CDR1 MDHEN, CDR2 SYDVKM. DNA for the CDR3: TGTGCCAGCAGTTTATCTCTTTCCAGGGGGCAACCCCTTGGGCCCCAGCATTTT. This sequence encodes CASSLSLSRGQPLGPQHF.

This chain uses TRBV6-1 with TRBJ1-4; 11 bases agree with TRBD1. The CDR3 is 15 residues long. V shed 4 bases and J 5 bases; nucleotides not matched to a gene: 3. Germline V gene sequence: CDR1 MNHNS, CDR2 SASEGT. Written as DNA, the CDR3 is TGTGCCAGCAGTGTTCGGGACAGGGGGAATGAAAAACTGTTTTTT. Residues: CASSVRDRGNEKLFF.

This chain links TRBV6-5 with TRBJ2-2; 8 positions agree with TRBD1. With 5 bases clipped from V and 5 bases from J, the junction kept 7 bases outside the gene matches. The germline V gene has CDR1 MNHEY and CDR2 SVGAGI. This CDR3 contains 15 residues. CDR3 nucleotides: TGTGCCAGCAGTCAAGGACAGGGAAGTACCGGGGAGCTGTTTTTT. Translating gives CASSQGQGSTGELFF.

The chain has TRBV28 and TRBJ2-7; 11 bases are shared with TRBD2. V lost 5 bases to trimming and J lost 3 bases; unmatched junction nucleotides: 9. This CDR3 spans 16 amino acids. In germline, CDR1 is MDHEN, CDR2 SYDVKM. The CDR3 nucleotides read TGTGCCAGCAGTACTCCTGGCCTAGCGGGAGGCTACGAGCAGTACTTC. Translation gives CASSTPGLAGGYEQYF.

The chain uses TRBV28 and TRBJ1-3; D possibly corresponds to TRBD1 (6 bases). The CDR3 runs to 12 residues. V was pared by 10 bases and J by 1 base, with 8 bases between. Per germline, CDR1 MDHEN and CDR2 SYDVKM. CDR3 residues: CATQGSGNTIYF. In DNA, the CDR3 is TGTGCCACCCAGGGGTCTGGAAACACCATATATTTT.

This chain connects TRBV10-3 to TRBJ1-5, with D possibly TRBD1 on 5 matching bases. Per germline, CDR1 ENHRY and CDR2 SYGVKD. Trimming cost V 6 bases and J 4 bases, with 13 bases left between them. The length of the CDR3 is 14 residues. The CDR3 spells CAIRGGTENQPQHF. In nucleotides, the CDR3 is TGTGCCATCAGGGGGGGGACGGAAAATCAGCCCCAGCATTTT.

The V gene is TRBV4-1, the J gene TRBJ1-2, with D unclear. The CDR3 consists of 15 residues. The V end lost 4 bases, the J end lost 3 bases, and 15 bases lay between the germline ends. Germline assignment: CDR1 MGHRA and CDR2 YSYEKL. CDR3 residues: CASSPFEARHYGYTF. CDR3 DNA sequence: TGCGCCAGCAGCCCCTTCGAGGCAAGGCACTATGGCTACACCTTC.

The chain recombines TRBV29-1 with TRBJ2-5; D is ambiguous. Trimming stripped 6 bases from V and 4 bases from J, with 12 bases between. Looked up from germline, CDR1 is SQVTM and CDR2 is ANQGSEA. The CDR3 runs to 12 residues. The CDR3 region is CSVRQGSETQYF. The CDR3 DNA is TGCAGCGTGAGACAAGGGTCAGAGACCCAGTACTTC.

The CDR3 here is CASSFSRGLTPYNEQFF. The CDR3 DNA reads as TGTGCCAGCAGTTTCTCGAGGGGACTTACCCCCTACAATGAGCAGTTCTTC. V and J are TRBV28 and TRBJ2-1; perhaps TRBD2 as D (6 bases). Germline lookup yields CDR1 MDHEN and CDR2 SYDVKM. CDR3 length: 17 amino acids. Trimming cost V 3 bases and J 2 bases, with 17 bases left between them.

The chain joins TRBV7-9 to TRBJ2-5; 11 positions match TRBD2. This CDR3 comprises 14 residues. The V and J ends lost 10 bases and 5 bases, in that order; junction bases with no gene match: 9. Looked up from germline, CDR1 is SEHNR and CDR2 is FQNEAQ (reference sequence). The CDR3 DNA follows: TGTGCCACCTCAACTAGCGGGAGTCGCGAGACCCAGTACTTC. It codes for CATSTSGSRETQYF.

The V gene is TRBV15, the J gene TRBJ1-5; D might be TRBD1 (5 bases). The CDR3 sequence is 17 residues long. The germline V gene has CDR1 LNHNV and CDR2 YYDKDF (reference sequence). V lost 5 bases and J 0 bases, leaving 17 bases between the germline ends. As DNA, the CDR3 is TGTGCCACCAGCTCCCCCAGGACAAGCGATAGCAATCAGCCCCAGCATTTT. Amino acid sequence: CATSSPRTSDSNQPQHF.

The genes are TRBV7-9 and TRBJ1-3; no reliable D call. The CDR3 totals 13 residues. The germline V gene has CDR1 SEHNR and CDR2 FQNEAQ (reference sequence). V was clipped by 6 bases and J by 4 bases, with 10 bases between them. CDR3 protein: CASRSRGGNTIYF. CDR3 nucleotide sequence: TGTGCCAGCAGATCCCGAGGGGGAAACACCATATATTTT.

The chain links TRBV19 to TRBJ1-2; D not certain. From germline, CDR1 is LNHDA and CDR2 SQIVND (reference sequence). The CDR3 length is 14 residues. The V and J ends lost 0 bases and 6 bases respectively, with 11 bases between them. This CDR3 reads CASSIDGLRDGYTF. The CDR3 DNA reads TGTGCCAGTAGTATAGATGGTTTGCGGGATGGCTACACCTTC. The whole variable domain, remainder taken from reference TRBV19 and TRBJ1-2, is DGGITQSPKYLFRKEGQNVTLSCEQNLNHDAMYWYRQDPGQGLRLIYYSQIVNDFQKGDIAEGYSVSREKKESFPLTVTSAQKNPTAFYLCASSIDGLRDGYTFGSGTRLTVV.

V usage is TRBV28 and J usage is TRBJ1-5; D may be TRBD1 (6 bases). CDR1 is MDHEN, CDR2 SYDVKM, per germline. The V and J ends lost 1 base and 6 bases respectively, with 16 bases between them. This CDR3 has 16 amino acids. CDR3 sequence (DNA): TGTGCCAGCAGTTTATCCTGGGGGGGGGCAGCTCAGCCCCAGCATTTT. As protein: CASSLSWGGAAQPQHF.

The gene calls are TRBV18 and TRBJ1-3, with D perhaps TRBD1 (6 bases). The V gene's germline CDR1 is KGHSH and CDR2 LQKENI. This CDR3 contains 16 residues. V gave up 0 bases and J gave up 0 bases, with 9 bases separating them. The CDR3, as DNA: TGTGCCAGCTCACCACCGCCAGGGGCCTCTGGAAACACCATATATTTT. Translation: CASSPPPGASGNTIYF.